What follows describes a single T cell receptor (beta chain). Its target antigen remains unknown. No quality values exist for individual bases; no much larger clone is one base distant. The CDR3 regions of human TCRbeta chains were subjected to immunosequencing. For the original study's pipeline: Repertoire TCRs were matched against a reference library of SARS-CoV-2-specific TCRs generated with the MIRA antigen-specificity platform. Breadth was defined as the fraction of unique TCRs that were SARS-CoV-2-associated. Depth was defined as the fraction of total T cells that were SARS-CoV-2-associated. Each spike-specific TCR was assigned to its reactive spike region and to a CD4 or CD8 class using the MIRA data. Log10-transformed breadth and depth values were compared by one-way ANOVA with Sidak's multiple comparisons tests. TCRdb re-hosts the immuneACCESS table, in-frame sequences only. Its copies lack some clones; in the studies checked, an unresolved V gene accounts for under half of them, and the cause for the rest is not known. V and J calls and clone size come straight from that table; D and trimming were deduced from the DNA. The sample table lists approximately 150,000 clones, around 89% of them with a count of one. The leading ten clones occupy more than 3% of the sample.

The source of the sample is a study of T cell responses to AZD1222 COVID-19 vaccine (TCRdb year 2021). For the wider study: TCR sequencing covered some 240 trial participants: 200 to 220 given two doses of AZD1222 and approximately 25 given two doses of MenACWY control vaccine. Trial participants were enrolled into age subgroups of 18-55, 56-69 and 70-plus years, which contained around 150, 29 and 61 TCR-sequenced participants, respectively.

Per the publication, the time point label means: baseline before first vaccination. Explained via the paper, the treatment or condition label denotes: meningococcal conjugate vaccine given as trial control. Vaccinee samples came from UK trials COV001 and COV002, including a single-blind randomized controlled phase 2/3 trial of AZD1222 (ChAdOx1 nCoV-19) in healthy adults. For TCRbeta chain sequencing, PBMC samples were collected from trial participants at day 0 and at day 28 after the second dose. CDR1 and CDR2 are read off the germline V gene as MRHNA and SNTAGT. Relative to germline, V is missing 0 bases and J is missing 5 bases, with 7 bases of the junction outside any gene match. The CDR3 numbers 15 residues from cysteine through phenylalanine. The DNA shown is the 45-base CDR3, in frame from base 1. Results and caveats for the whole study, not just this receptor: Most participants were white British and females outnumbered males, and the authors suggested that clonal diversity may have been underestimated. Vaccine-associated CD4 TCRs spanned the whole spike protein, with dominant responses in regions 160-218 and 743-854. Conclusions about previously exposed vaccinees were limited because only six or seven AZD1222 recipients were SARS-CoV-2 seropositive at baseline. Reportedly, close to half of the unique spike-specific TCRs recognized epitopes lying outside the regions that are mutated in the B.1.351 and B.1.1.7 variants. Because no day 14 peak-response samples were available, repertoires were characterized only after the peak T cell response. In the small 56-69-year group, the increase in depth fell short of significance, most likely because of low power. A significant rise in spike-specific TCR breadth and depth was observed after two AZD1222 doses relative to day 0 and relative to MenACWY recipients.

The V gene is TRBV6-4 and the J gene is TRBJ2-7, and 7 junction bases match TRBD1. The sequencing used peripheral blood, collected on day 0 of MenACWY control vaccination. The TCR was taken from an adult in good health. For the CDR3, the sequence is CASSDSRQGVNEQYF. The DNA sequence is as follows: TGTGCCAGCAGTGACTCGCGGCAGGGGGTGAACGAGCAGTACTTC.